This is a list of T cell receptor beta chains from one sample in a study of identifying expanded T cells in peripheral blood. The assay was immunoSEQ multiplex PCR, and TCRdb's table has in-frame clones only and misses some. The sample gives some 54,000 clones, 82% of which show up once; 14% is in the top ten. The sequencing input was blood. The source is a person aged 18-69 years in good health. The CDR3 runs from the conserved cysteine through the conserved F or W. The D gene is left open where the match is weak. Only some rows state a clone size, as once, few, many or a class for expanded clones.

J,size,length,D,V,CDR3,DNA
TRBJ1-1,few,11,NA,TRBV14,CASSLGREAFF,TGTGCCAGCAGCCTGGGCAGGGAAGCTTTCTTT
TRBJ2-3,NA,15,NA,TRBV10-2,CASSESGVATDTQYF,TGCGCCAGCAGTGAGTCCGGGGTAGCGACAGATACGCAGTATTTT
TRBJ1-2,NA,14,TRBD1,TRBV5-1,CASSPGTGNYGYTF,TGCGCCAGCAGCCCGGGGACAGGGAACTATGGCTACACCTTC
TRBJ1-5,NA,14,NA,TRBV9,CASTGSGLNQPQHF,TGTGCCAGCACCGGATCGGGGCTCAATCAGCCCCAGCATTTT
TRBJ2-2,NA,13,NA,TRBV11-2,CASSSHPVGELFF,TGTGCCAGCAGCTCCCACCCGGTCGGGGAGCTGTTTTTT
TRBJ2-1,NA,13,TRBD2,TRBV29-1,CSVEAFIGGEQFF,TGCAGCGTTGAAGCTTTCATCGGGGGGGAGCAGTTCTTC
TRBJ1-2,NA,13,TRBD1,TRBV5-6,CASTGTGLPTYTF,TGTGCCAGCACCGGGACAGGTCTTCCCACATACACCTTC
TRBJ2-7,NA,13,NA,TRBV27,CATRGGLPYEQYF,TGTGCCACCAGGGGGGGGCTGCCCTACGAGCAGTACTTC
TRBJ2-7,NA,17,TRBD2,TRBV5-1,CASSLATSGRSPYEQYF,TGCGCCAGCAGCTTGGCGACTAGCGGGAGGTCCCCCTACGAGCAGTACTTC
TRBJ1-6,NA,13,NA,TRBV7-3,CASSKGGNSPLHF,TGTGCCAGCTCCAAAGGGGGAAATTCACCCCTCCACTTT
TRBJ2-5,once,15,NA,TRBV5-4,CASSQDAGDKKTQYF,TGTGCCAGCAGCCAGGATGCAGGGGACAAAAAGACCCAGTACTTC
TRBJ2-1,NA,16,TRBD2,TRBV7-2,CASSPRGLAGDNEQFF,TGTGCCAGCAGCCCTCGGGGGCTAGCGGGAGACAATGAGCAGTTCTTC
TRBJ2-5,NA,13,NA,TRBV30,CAWSQGGSLAQYF,TGTGCCTGGAGTCAAGGGGGGAGTCTGGCCCAGTACTTC
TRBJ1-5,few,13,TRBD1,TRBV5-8,CASSETGVRPQHF,TGTGCCAGCAGCGAGACAGGGGTTAGGCCCCAGCATTTT
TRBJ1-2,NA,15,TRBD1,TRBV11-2,CASSLEGTGAGGYTF,TGTGCCAGCAGCTTAGAAGGGACAGGGGCGGGTGGCTACACCTTC
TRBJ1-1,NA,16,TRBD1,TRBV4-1,CASSHGWGQGANEAFF,TGCGCCAGCAGCCACGGTTGGGGACAGGGGGCAAATGAAGCTTTCTTT
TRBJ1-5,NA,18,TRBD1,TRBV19,CASSPDRDRGFGNQPQHF,TGTGCCAGTAGTCCTGACCGGGACAGGGGATTTGGCAATCAGCCCCAGCATTTT
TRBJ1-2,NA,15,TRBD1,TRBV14,CASSRTLRGGQDYTF,TGTGCCAGCAGCAGGACCCTCAGGGGGGGCCAGGACTACACCTTC
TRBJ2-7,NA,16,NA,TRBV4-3,CASSQVGGQKSYEQYF,TGCGCCAGCAGCCAAGTGGGAGGACAGAAATCCTACGAGCAGTACTTC
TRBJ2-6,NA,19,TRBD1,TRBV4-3,CASSQDPSGGNAGANVLTF,TGCGCCAGCAGCCAAGATCCGTCAGGGGGCAATGCTGGGGCCAACGTCCTGACTTTC
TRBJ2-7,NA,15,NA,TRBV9,CASSQDNGAVNEQYF,TGTGCCAGCAGCCAAGACAACGGGGCTGTAAACGAGCAGTACTTC
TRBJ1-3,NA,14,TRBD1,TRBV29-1,CSVAGQGVTNTIYF,TGCAGCGTTGCGGGACAGGGGGTGACAAACACCATATATTTT
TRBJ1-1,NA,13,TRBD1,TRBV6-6,CAIATGGNTEAFF,TGTGCCATCGCGACAGGGGGGAACACTGAAGCTTTCTTT
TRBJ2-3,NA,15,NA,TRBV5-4,CASSFRRYSTDTQYF,TGTGCCAGCAGCTTTCGGCGTTATAGCACAGATACGCAGTATTTT
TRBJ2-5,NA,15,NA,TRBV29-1,CSVNPWRGLQETQYF,TGCAGCGTCAACCCCTGGCGGGGGCTTCAAGAGACCCAGTACTTC
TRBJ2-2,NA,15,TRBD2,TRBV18,CASSTRTRENGELFF,TGTGCCAGCTCCACCAGGACTAGGGAGAACGGGGAGCTGTTTTTT
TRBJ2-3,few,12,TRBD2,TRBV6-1,CASGLAGGTQYF,TGTGCCAGCGGACTAGCAGGAGGGACGCAGTATTTT
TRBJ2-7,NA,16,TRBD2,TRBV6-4,CASSDLGLAGEYEQYF,TGTGCCAGCAGTGACCTCGGACTAGCGGGAGAGTACGAGCAGTACTTC
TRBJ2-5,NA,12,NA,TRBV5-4,CASSFVGEAQYF,TGTGCCAGCAGCTTTGTAGGGGAGGCTCAGTACTTC
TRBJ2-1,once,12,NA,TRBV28,CASSLLAGPLFF,TGTGCCAGCAGTTTATTGGCGGGCCCTCTGTTCTTC
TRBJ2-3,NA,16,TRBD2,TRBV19,CASSGLAGGQGDTQYF,TGTGCCAGTAGCGGACTAGCGGGGGGGCAAGGAGATACGCAGTATTTT
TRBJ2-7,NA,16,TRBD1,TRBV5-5,CASNSLAGQGMYEQYF,TGTGCCAGCAACTCGTTGGCGGGACAGGGAATGTACGAGCAGTACTTC
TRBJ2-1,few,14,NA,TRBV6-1,CASSSGGTLGEQFF,TGTGCCAGCAGTTCCGGCGGGACTCTCGGTGAGCAGTTCTTC
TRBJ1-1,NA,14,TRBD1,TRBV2,CASSVLLQGAPAFF,TGTGCCAGCAGTGTTTTACTACAGGGGGCTCCAGCTTTCTTT
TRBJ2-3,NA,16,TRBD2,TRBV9,CASSDAGGTSTDTQYF,TGTGCCAGCAGCGACGCGGGGGGAACTAGCACAGATACGCAGTATTTT
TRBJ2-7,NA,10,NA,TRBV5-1,CASSSYEQYF,TGCGCCAGCAGCTCCTACGAGCAGTACTTC
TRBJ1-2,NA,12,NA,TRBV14,CASSQGIYGYTF,TGTGCCAGCAGCCAAGGGATTTATGGCTACACCTTC
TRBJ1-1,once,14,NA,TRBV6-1,CASSEDWQGREAFF,TGTGCCAGCAGTGAAGATTGGCAGGGTCGAGAAGCTTTCTTT
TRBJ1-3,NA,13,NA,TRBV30,CAWGNRGGNTIYF,TGTGCCTGGGGAAACAGAGGTGGAAACACCATATATTTT
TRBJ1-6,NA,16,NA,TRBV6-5,CASSYKGALNNSPLHF,TGTGCCAGCAGTTACAAAGGGGCCCTTAATAATTCACCCCTCCACTTT
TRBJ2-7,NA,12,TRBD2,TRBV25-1,CASSQAGKEQYF,TGTGCCAGCAGCCAAGCGGGAAAGGAGCAGTACTTC
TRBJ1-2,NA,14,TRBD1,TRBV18,CASSGQGANYGYTF,TGTGCCAGCTCAGGACAGGGAGCGAACTATGGCTACACCTTC
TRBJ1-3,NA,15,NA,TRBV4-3,CASSHLRDIGNTIYF,TGCGCCAGCAGCCACCTTAGGGACATCGGAAACACCATATATTTT
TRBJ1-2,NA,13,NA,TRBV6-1,CASSKNGQAGYTF,TGTGCCAGCAGTAAAAACGGACAAGCTGGCTACACCTTC
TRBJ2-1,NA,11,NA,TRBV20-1,CSASREFQQFF,TGCAGTGCTTCACGGGAGTTTCAGCAGTTCTTC
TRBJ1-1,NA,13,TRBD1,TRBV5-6,CASSLGQGAEAFF,TGTGCCAGCAGCTTGGGACAGGGCGCTGAAGCTTTCTTT
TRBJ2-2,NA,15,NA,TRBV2,CASSEVKGVTGELFF,TGTGCCAGCAGTGAAGTAAAGGGGGTTACCGGGGAGCTGTTTTTT
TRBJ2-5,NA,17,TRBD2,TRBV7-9,CASSSGTSGRAVETQYF,TGTGCCAGCAGCTCCGGGACTAGCGGGAGGGCCGTAGAGACCCAGTACTTC
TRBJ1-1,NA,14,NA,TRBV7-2,CASSLKGQNTEAFF,TGTGCCAGCAGCTTAAAGGGACAGAACACTGAAGCTTTCTTT